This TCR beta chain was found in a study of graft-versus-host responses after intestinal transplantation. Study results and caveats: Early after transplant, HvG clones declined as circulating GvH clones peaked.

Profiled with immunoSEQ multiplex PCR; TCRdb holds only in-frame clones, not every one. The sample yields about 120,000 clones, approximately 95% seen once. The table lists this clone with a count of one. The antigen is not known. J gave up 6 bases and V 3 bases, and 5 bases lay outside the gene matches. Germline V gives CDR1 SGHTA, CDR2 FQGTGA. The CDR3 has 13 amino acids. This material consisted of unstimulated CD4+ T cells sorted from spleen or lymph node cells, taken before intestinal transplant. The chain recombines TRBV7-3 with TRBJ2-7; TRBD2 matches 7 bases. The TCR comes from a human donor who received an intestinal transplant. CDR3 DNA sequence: TGTGCCAGCAGCTTGGTGGGGGAGGGCGAGCAGTACTTC. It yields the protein CASSLVGEGEQYF.